The 19 T cell receptor beta chains in this list originate from one sample, sequenced in a study of identical twins (dated by TCRdb to about 2016). Library prep was done by 5' RACE. TCRdb names Illumina HiSeq 2000 as the instrument used. Clones were called with MiXCR by TCRdb after fastp trimmed the public reads at Q25, and only in-frame beta chains were retained. Merged by CDR3 protein, the rows form single entries marked with the most common genes and DNA. This sample holds under 900,000 distinct CDR3 sequences; 10% to 15% were observed only once. The ten largest clonotypes hold 1.5% to 2% of the sample. Separately, the same data were catalogued under a study of yellow fever vaccine responses in identical twins.

Sequencing was done on a sample of PBMCs. Receptor source: a young woman in good health.

This clonotype appeared a few times. The chain links TRBV5-1 to TRBJ2-5, with D perhaps given as TRBD1 or TRBD2 (6 bases each). In germline, CDR1 is SGHRS, CDR2 YFSETQ. The CDR3 totals 14 residues. V lost 4 bases, J lost 5 bases, and 15 bases lay in between. This CDR3 reads CASSPVGGEETQYF. The CDR3 nucleotides read TGCGCCAGCAGCCCCGTCGGGGGCGAGGAGACCCAGTACTTC.

This clonotype has only a few counts. In nucleotides, the CDR3 is TGCAGTGCTAGAGTCATACCGGACAGGGCCCCAGATACGCAGTATTTT. It encodes CSARVIPDRAPDTQYF. The gene calls are TRBV20-1 and TRBJ2-3, with 8 bases fitting TRBD1. Trimming at V came to 1 base and at J to 4 bases, leaving 10 bases not matched to a gene. This CDR3 comprises 16 residues. From germline, CDR1 is DFQATT and CDR2 SNEGSKA (reference sequence).

The V gene is TRBV15, the J gene TRBJ2-7; perhaps TRBD1 as D (5 bases). This CDR3 has 12 residues. V was clipped by 1 base and J by 6 bases, with 7 bases between them. Germline CDR1 reads LNHNV; CDR2 reads YYDKDF (reference sequence). CDR3 loop: CATSRVQGEQYF. CDR3 DNA: TGTGCCACCAGCAGAGTTCAGGGCGAGCAGTACTTC.

This clonotype was observed at least ten times. This chain uses TRBV5-5 with TRBJ2-7; 8 bases align to TRBD1. The V gene's germline CDR1 is SGHKS and CDR2 YYEKEE (reference sequence). CDR3 length: 15 amino acids. V dropped 5 bases and J dropped 2; count of bases not matched to a gene: 9. Written as DNA, the CDR3 is TGTGCCAGCAGGCGCGCCGGGACAGGAACCTACGAGCAGTACTTC. This gives the protein CASRRAGTGTYEQYF.

This clonotype appeared a few times. The rearrangement uses TRBV4-1 and TRBJ2-3; D unresolved. CDR1 and CDR2 (germline): MGHRA, YSYEKL. The CDR3 has 17 amino acids. V shed 4 bases and J shed 0 bases, with 17 bases lying between them. The CDR3 spells CASSPNPPVKSTDTQYF. The CDR3 nucleotides are TGCGCCAGCAGCCCCAACCCCCCGGTTAAAAGCACAGATACGCAGTATTTT.

V is TRBV5-1 and J is TRBJ2-3; D is unclear. This CDR3 comprises 14 residues. The ends were cut back, 4 bases at V and 6 bases at J, with 15 bases in the middle. Germline V gene data show CDR1 as SGHRS and CDR2 as YFSETQ. The CDR3, as DNA: TGCGCCAGCAGCCTCCGGGCCATGGGGGATACGCAGTATTTT. It codes for CASSLRAMGDTQYF. The full variable domain, its missing parts supplied by reference TRBV5-1 and TRBJ2-3, is KAGVTQTPRYLIKTRGQQVTLSCSPISGHRSVSWYQQTPGQGLQFLFEYFSETQRNKGNFPGRFSGRQFSNSRSEMNVSTLELGDSALYLCASSLRAMGDTQYFGPGTRLTVL.

As for this clonotype: A junction boundary mismatches the germline segment, possibly from a read error. The chain recombines TRBV3-1 with TRBJ2-5, with D unresolved. The CDR3 length is 17 residues. Germline assignment: CDR1 LGHDT and CDR2 YNNKEL (reference sequence). The CDR3, as DNA: TGTGCCTGCAGCACGCTTGCCGTCCCTGGGCCTCAAGAGACCCAGTACTTC. This translates into CACSTLAVPGPQETQYF.

This clonotype was seen ten or more times. This rearrangement joins TRBV13 to TRBJ2-7; 8 bases align to TRBD2. There are 16 residues in the CDR3. Trimming took 6 bases from V and 0 from J; bases not matched to a gene: 10. The germline CDR1 and CDR2 sequences are PRHDT and FYEKMQ (reference sequence). The CDR3, as DNA: TGTGCCAGCAGTAAACAACTAGCGGACAGCTCCTACGAGCAGTACGTC. Protein product: CASSKQLADSSYEQYV.

The chain carries TRBV25-1 and TRBJ2-5; weak D call: TRBD2 (6 bases). V was pared by 1 base and J by 10 bases, with 13 bases between. Germline CDR1 reads MGHDK; CDR2 reads SYGVNS. The CDR3 is 13 residues long. CDR3 residues: CASSEWDFPNQYF. CDR3 bases: TGTGCCAGCAGTGAATGGGACTTCCCTAACCAGTACTTC. Combining the CDR3 with reference TRBV25-1 and TRBJ2-5 gives the whole variable domain EADIYQTPRYLVIGTGKKITLECSQTMGHDKMYWYQQDPGMELHLIHYSYGVNSTEKGDLSSESTVSRIRTEHFPLTLESARPSHTSQYLCASSEWDFPNQYFGPGTRLLVL.

This clonotype turned up a few times. This chain connects TRBV10-2 to TRBJ1-6; D may be TRBD1 (6 bases). The CDR3 runs 12 residues. Germline V gives CDR1 WSHSY, CDR2 SAAADI. V was shortened by 6 bases and J by 10 bases, with 10 bases between the two germline ends. CDR3 sequence (DNA): TGCGCCAGCAGGCTACAGGGATCACCCCTCCACTTT. This codes for CASRLQGSPLHF.

The genes are TRBV5-1 and TRBJ2-1; weak D call: TRBD2 (5 bases). V shed 4 bases and J shed 0 bases, with 14 bases lying between them. Germline V lookup: CDR1 SGHRS, CDR2 YFSETQ. The CDR3 covers 16 residues. CDR3 in amino acids: CASSLRVRDSYNEQFF. The CDR3 nucleotides are TGCGCCAGCAGCCTGCGGGTGAGAGACTCCTACAATGAGCAGTTCTTC.

This clonotype was counted ten times or more. V and J are TRBV12-3 or TRBV12-4 and TRBJ1-1, with TRBD1 as a possible D gene (6 bases). V was clipped by 5 bases and J by 4 bases, with 14 bases between them. CDR3 length equals 14 residues. As DNA, the CDR3 is TGTGCCAGCAGTATTATTCCCAGGGGCACTGAAGCTTTCTTT. It encodes CASSIIPRGTEAFF.

The chain joins TRBV5-1 to TRBJ2-5, with 9 bases aligning to TRBD2. J was trimmed by 0 bases and V by 5 bases; bases with no gene match: 11. The CDR3 totals 17 residues. The V gene's germline CDR1 is SGHRS and CDR2 YFSETQ. Written as DNA, the CDR3 is TGCGCCAGCAGTCTGGGATGGAGCGGGGGGTACCAAGAGACCCAGTACTTC. It specifies CASSLGWSGGYQETQYF.

This chain joins TRBV7-2 and TRBJ2-4, with D possibly matching TRBD2 (6 bases). The V and J ends lost 0 bases and 0 bases respectively, with 12 bases between them. The CDR3 covers 17 residues. CDR1 SGHTA and CDR2 FQGNSA come from the germline V gene. For the CDR3, the DNA is TGTGCCAGCAGCTTAGCCTATAGCGGCCTAGCCAAAAACATTCAGTACTTC. It is translated as CASSLAYSGLAKNIQYF.

The V and J genes are TRBV24-1 and TRBJ2-3; TRBD2 agrees at 7 bases. V lost 0 bases, J lost 2 bases, and 4 bases stayed unmatched. Germline loops: CDR1 KGHDR, CDR2 SFDVKD. CDR3 length: 16 amino acids. The CDR3 sequence is CATSDLGAGNTDTQYF. The DNA for the CDR3 is TGTGCCACCAGTGATTTGGGAGCGGGGAACACAGATACGCAGTATTTT.

Remarks on this clonotype: Germline and junction disagree at one end, which may indicate a read error. The V and J genes are TRBV20-1 and TRBJ2-1; 8 bases map to TRBD2. CDR1 is DFQATT and CDR2 is SNEGSKA in the germline V gene (reference sequence). This CDR3 has 16 residues. CDR3 nucleotides: TGCTGTGCTAGAGTTTTCCGTAGCGGGATATACAATGAGCAGTTCTTC. Its translation: CCARVFRSGIYNEQFF.

The rearrangement uses TRBV7-8 and TRBJ1-1, with D possibly TRBD1 on 6 matching bases. Trimming took 3 bases from V and 10 from J, leaving 21 bases between them. The CDR3 consists of 15 residues. Germline CDR1 and CDR2: SGHVS and FQNEAQ. The CDR3 DNA is TGTGCCAGCAGCTTTAGAGACAGGCAGATCACGGGAGCTTTCTTT. Amino acids: CASSFRDRQITGAFF.

In its sample, this clonotype was seen many times. V is TRBV6-2 or TRBV6-3 and J is TRBJ1-1, with D unresolved. The CDR3 runs to 14 residues. Trimming pared 0 bases from V and 7 bases from J, leaving 12 bases between. Per germline, CDR1 MNHEY and CDR2 SVGEGT. CDR3: CASSYSNTRDEAFF. DNA of the CDR3: TGTGCCAGCAGTTACTCGAATACTCGGGATGAAGCTTTCTTT.

Many counts were recorded for this clonotype. This chain joins TRBV4-1 and TRBJ1-1; D gene unclear. V shed 0 bases and J shed 4 bases, with 12 bases lying between them. This CDR3 is 15 amino acids long. CDR1 and CDR2 (germline): MGHRA, YSYEKL. The CDR3 nucleotides are TGCGCCAGCAGCCAAGATTGGGGAGGACTCACTGAAGCTTTCTTT. Protein sequence: CASSQDWGGLTEAFF.